This T cell receptor (beta chain) was captured in a study of blood T cell repertoires in COVID-19. This clone was seen once. Relative to the germline gene, one junction end is altered; a read error may explain this. The CDR3 covers 12 residues. In germline, CDR1 is GTSNPN, CDR2 SVGIG (reference sequence). How the authors handled the data: Nucleated cell number was recorded as an estimate derived from reference gene primer amplification. The data were produced by immunoSEQ multiplex PCR, yet TCRdb's version contains in-frame clones alone and is incomplete. V and J calls and clone size are copied from that table; D and trimming were computed from the DNA. The sample contains hundreds of thousands of clones, 89% of which appear only once.

The chain recombines TRBV30 with TRBJ1-5; D unclear. The sample taken for sequencing was PBMCs or T cells enriched from blood (not recorded which). The source of this sequence is a woman aged 25 to 39 with acute COVID-19. The CDR3 nucleotides are TGTGCCTGGGGTGTCGGGAATCAGCCCCAGCATTTT. Protein sequence: CAWGVGNQPQHF.